These T cell receptor beta chains were read from a single sample in a study of blood T cell repertoires in COVID-19. Produced via immunoSEQ multiplex PCR; TCRdb's table is partial and in-frame only. The table has approximately 130,000 clones, roughly 79% seen once. The sample comprised peripheral blood. These receptors were taken from a human donor in a cohort sampled during active COVID-19. The CDR3 runs from the conserved cysteine through the conserved F or W. Fields, in order: V gene, clone size, D gene, J gene, CDR3 DNA, CDR3 protein. The D gene is left open where the match is weak. Clone sizes are given selectively: once, few, many, or a class where the clone is expanded.

TRBV30	NA	NA	TRBJ2-6	TGTGCCTGGATCGGCTCTGGGGCCAACGTCCTGACTTTC	CAWIGSGANVLTF
TRBV12-3/TRBV12-4	NA	NA	TRBJ2-5	TGTGCCAGCAGTTCTGTACGGGAGACCCAGTACTTC	CASSSVRETQYF
TRBV19	NA	NA	TRBJ1-1	TGTGCCAGTAGTATAGAAACAGGCGCTGAAGCTTTCTTT	CASSIETGAEAFF
TRBV19	NA	TRBD2	TRBJ2-1	TGTGCCAGTAGTATAGAGGGTAGCTGGGGGGGCAATGAGCAGTTCTTC	CASSIEGSWGGNEQFF
TRBV6-2/TRBV6-3	many	NA	TRBJ2-5	TGTGCCAGCGGTTCAGGATGGAGAAGACAGGGAGGAGAGACCCAGTACTTC	CASGSGWRRQGGETQYF
TRBV9	NA	TRBD2	TRBJ2-7	TGTGCCAGCAGCCCCCAACGGGGGGGAAACGAGCAGTACTTC	CASSPQRGGNEQYF
TRBV9	once	TRBD1	TRBJ1-2	TGTGCCAGCAGCGAGTCCAGGGGGCACTATGGCTACACCTTC	CASSESRGHYGYTF
TRBV28	NA	NA	TRBJ1-1	TGTGCCAGCACCATACGTCGGGGAGGTTGGACTGAAGCTTTCTTT	CASTIRRGGWTEAFF
TRBV19	NA	NA	TRBJ1-2	TGTGCCAGTAGACAGATAAACTATGGCTACACCTTC	CASRQINYGYTF
TRBV5-6	NA	NA	TRBJ2-7	TGTGCCAGCAGCTTAGACAGGAGCCTCTACGAGCAGTACTTC	CASSLDRSLYEQYF
TRBV11-3	NA	NA	TRBJ2-1	TGTGCCAGCAGCTTAGATAGGGGAAATGAGCAGTTCTTC	CASSLDRGNEQFF
TRBV30	NA	NA	TRBJ1-1	TGTGCCTGGAGTGTACGGTGGGCAGGAGGAGGGTTGAACACTGAAGCTTTCTTT	CAWSVRWAGGGLNTEAFF
TRBV11-3	NA	NA	TRBJ1-1	TGTGCCAGCAGCTTAGCCGAGAGGACTGAAGCTTTCTTT	CASSLAERTEAFF
TRBV2	few	TRBD2	TRBJ2-7	TGTGCCAGCAGTGGACTAGCGGGATTTTACGAGCAGTACTTC	CASSGLAGFYEQYF
TRBV19	once	TRBD1	TRBJ1-2	TGTGCCAGTAGTATAGGAGGGACAGCTAACTATGGCTACACCTTC	CASSIGGTANYGYTF
TRBV19	NA	TRBD2	TRBJ2-5	TGTGCCAGTAGGCAGCGGGGGGGCTGGGAAGAGACCCAGTACTTC	CASRQRGGWEETQYF
TRBV7-2	NA	TRBD1	TRBJ1-5	TGTGCCAGCAGCTGGACAGGGGATAGCAATCAGCCCCAGCATTTT	CASSWTGDSNQPQHF
TRBV29-1	NA	TRBD1	TRBJ1-1	TGCAGCGTTGCCCGGACAGGGATCACTGAAGCTTTCTTT	CSVARTGITEAFF
TRBV7-3	NA	NA	TRBJ2-6	TGTGCCAGCAGGGATACGGGGGAGGATGGGGCCAACGTCCTGACTTTC	CASRDTGEDGANVLTF
TRBV7-9	NA	NA	TRBJ1-1	TGTGCCAGCAGCTTAGGCAGGAACACTGAAGCTTTCTTT	CASSLGRNTEAFF
TRBV9	NA	TRBD1	TRBJ2-5	TGTGCCAGCAGCGTAGGGGCGGTTGGGACAGGGCTAGAGACCCAGTACTTC	CASSVGAVGTGLETQYF
TRBV7-2	NA	TRBD1	TRBJ1-1	TGTGCCAGCAGCTATTACAGGGGTACTGAAGCTTTCTTT	CASSYYRGTEAFF
TRBV30	NA	TRBD1	TRBJ2-1	TGTGCCTGGAGCCCGGACAGGAATGTAGGTGAGCAGTTCTTC	CAWSPDRNVGEQFF
TRBV19	NA	TRBD1	TRBJ2-6	TGTGCCAGTAGTAGCGGGACAGGGGGATCTGGGGCCAACGTCCTGACTTTC	CASSSGTGGSGANVLTF
TRBV2	NA	TRBD2	TRBJ2-1	TGTGCCAGCAGCGCTCTAGCGGGGGGGCGTAATGAGCAGTTCTTC	CASSALAGGRNEQFF
TRBV6-6	NA	NA	TRBJ1-5	TGTGCCAGCAGCTCCCTGATGCGGGGTTCGGGGCAGCCCCAGCATTTT	CASSSLMRGSGQPQHF
TRBV24-1	NA	NA	TRBJ2-1	TGTGCCACCAGTGACCAAAATCAGAGAGACAGACAAAAGGTGTTCTTC	CATSDQNQRDRQKVFF
TRBV29-1	NA	NA	TRBJ2-5	TGCAGCGTTGAAGGCGTGAAGCGGGCCCAAGAGGAGACCCAGTACTTC	CSVEGVKRAQEETQYF
TRBV6-2/TRBV6-3	NA	NA	TRBJ2-7	TGTGCCAGCAGTTACTCGAGTACCGGGGGCTCCTACGAGCAGTACTTC	CASSYSSTGGSYEQYF
TRBV30	NA	TRBD1	TRBJ2-4	TGTGCCTGGAGTGTACCTAATAGAGGGACAGCTCTACTAGCCAAAAACATTCAGTACTTC	CAWSVPNRGTALLAKNIQYF
TRBV30	NA	TRBD1	TRBJ1-3	TGTGCCTGGAGCGGAGGACAGGGTCAACACACCATATATTTT	CAWSGGQGQHTIYF
TRBV9	NA	TRBD2	TRBJ2-3	TGTGCCAGCAGCCAACATAGTACTAGCGGGGGGAGAGATACGCAGTATTTT	CASSQHSTSGGRDTQYF
TRBV28	NA	TRBD1	TRBJ1-1	TGTGCCAGCAGTCCTCTCAGGGGGCGGAACACTGAAGCTTTCTTT	CASSPLRGRNTEAFF
TRBV6-5	NA	NA	TRBJ2-7	TGTGCCACCCGCAGTACAGAAATTTTTAGGGAGCAGTACTTC	CATRSTEIFREQYF
TRBV28	NA	TRBD2	TRBJ2-7	TGTGCCAGCAGCTTACTAGCGGATGTCTACGAGCAGTACTTC	CASSLLADVYEQYF
TRBV27	NA	NA	TRBJ1-5	TGTGCCAGCAGTTCCGTCATAGGGAGCGCCCAGCATTTT	CASSSVIGSAQHF
TRBV6-1	NA	TRBD1	TRBJ1-2	TGTGCCAGCAGTGAATGGGACAGGGGGCTCTATGGCTACACCTTC	CASSEWDRGLYGYTF
TRBV6-4	NA	NA	TRBJ2-3	TGTGCCAGCAGTGATCAGGGGACAGATACGCAGTATTTT	CASSDQGTDTQYF
TRBV30	NA	TRBD2	TRBJ2-5	TGTGCCTGGTCAGCGGGGGACGTTGTGGAGACCCAGTACTTC	CAWSAGDVVETQYF
TRBV18	NA	NA	TRBJ1-5	TGTGCCAGCTCGCCACGAATCGAAAAAGCCAATCAGCCCCAGCATTTT	CASSPRIEKANQPQHF
TRBV5-1	NA	NA	TRBJ2-5	TGCGCCAGCAGCTTGTTTTCCCTTTCGACCCAGTACTTC	CASSLFSLSTQYF
TRBV7-3	NA	NA	TRBJ1-3	TGTGCCAGCAGCCCTCAGGGTTTTGGAAACACCATATATTTT	CASSPQGFGNTIYF
TRBV6-6	NA	TRBD1	TRBJ2-2	TGTGCCAGCAGTTCCTCGACAGGGGGCGAGACCGGGGAGCTGTTTTTT	CASSSSTGGETGELFF
TRBV2	NA	NA	TRBJ2-3	TGTGCCAGCAGTGAGCGACAGGTTAGCACAGATACGCAGTATTTT	CASSERQVSTDTQYF
TRBV28	NA	TRBD1	TRBJ1-5	TGTGCCAGCAGTTTATGGTCCAGGGGGCTCGATCAGCCCCAGCATTTT	CASSLWSRGLDQPQHF
TRBV25-1	NA	NA	TRBJ1-2	TGTGCCAGCAGGGGAACAGGAGCTAACTATGGCTACACCTTC	CASRGTGANYGYTF
TRBV7-2	NA	NA	TRBJ2-3	TGTGCCAGCAGCTCCGTCTCGACAGCCACAGATACGCAGTATTTT	CASSSVSTATDTQYF
TRBV3-1/TRBV3-2	few	TRBD1	TRBJ1-6	TGTGCCAGCAGCCCCGGACAGGGTAGTTCACCCCTCCACTTT	CASSPGQGSSPLHF